The 20 T cell receptor beta chains below come from one sample, sequenced in a study of blood T cell repertoires in COVID-19. Measured with immunoSEQ multiplex PCR; TCRdb has only the in-frame clones, and not every one. The sample consists of roughly 350,000 clones, roughly 90% of them appearing once. What was sequenced was peripheral blood. The receptors come from a woman between 65 and 79 years old with COVID-19, enrolled during active disease.

The J gene is TRBJ1-2, the V gene TRBV5-1; 8 positions match TRBD1. J lost 6 bases, V lost 4 bases, and 5 bases had no gene match. The CDR3 has 13 residues. CDR1 is SGHRS, CDR2 YFSETQ, per germline. The CDR3 protein is CASSGGQGDGYTF. The CDR3 nucleotides read TGCGCCAGCAGCGGCGGACAGGGTGATGGCTACACCTTC. The complete variable domain, with remaining parts taken from reference TRBV5-1 and TRBJ1-2, reads KAGVTQTPRYLIKTRGQQVTLSCSPISGHRSVSWYQQTPGQGLQFLFEYFSETQRNKGNFPGRFSGRQFSNSRSEMNVSTLELGDSALYLCASSGGQGDGYTFGSGTRLTVV.

The V gene is TRBV24-1, the J gene TRBJ2-5, with 10 nucleotides matching TRBD1. The CDR3 has 15 residues. V dropped 7 bases and J dropped 5; count of bases not matched to a gene: 9. Germline CDR1 is KGHDR and CDR2 is SFDVKD. Written as DNA, the CDR3 is TGTGCCACCAGCGATAGACAGGGGGCCAAGGAGACCCAGTACTTC. Its protein is CATSDRQGAKETQYF.

The J gene is TRBJ1-1, the V gene TRBV5-1; D might be TRBD1 (5 bases). V shed 3 bases and J shed 5 bases, with 14 bases lying between them. The CDR3 length is 14 residues. CDR1 and CDR2 from the germline V gene are SGHRS and YFSETQ. The DNA of the CDR3 is TGCGCCAGCAGCTCACGGGTATCAGGGACTGAAGCTTTCTTT. Protein: CASSSRVSGTEAFF.

This chain uses TRBV9 with TRBJ1-2; 8 positions agree with TRBD1. V shed 4 bases, J shed 4 bases, and the junction held 9 bases outside the gene matches. The CDR3 contains 15 residues. Germline V gives CDR1 SGDLS, CDR2 YYNGEE. The DNA for the CDR3 is TGTGCCAGCAGCACATCGGGACAGGTAGTCTATGGCTACACCTTC. Translation gives CASSTSGQVVYGYTF.

About this clone itself: At one of its ends the junction is not consistent with the germline gene, which may arise from a read error. The chain carries TRBV12-5 and TRBJ1-5; 11 bases are a match to TRBD1. Germline V gene data show CDR1 as LGHNT and CDR2 as FRNRAP. The CDR3 is made up of 17 amino acids. Here the CDR3 reads CASALGQGEYSNQPQHF. The DNA of the CDR3 is TGTGCTAGTGCTTTGGGACAGGGGGAATATAGCAATCAGCCCCAGCATTTT.

This clone was found a few times. This sequence joins TRBV4-2 and TRBJ1-4; no clear D. Trimming stripped 0 bases from V and 7 bases from J, with 12 bases between. The CDR3 loop spans 15 amino acids. Germline CDR1 reads LGHNA; CDR2 reads YNFKEQ. Here the CDR3 reads CASSQEGLGREKLFF. The CDR3, as DNA: TGTGCCAGCAGCCAAGAAGGACTTGGTCGTGAAAAACTGTTTTTT.

The rearrangement joins TRBV30 to TRBJ1-6, with 9 nucleotides matching TRBD1. This CDR3 has 15 residues. Germline CDR1 and CDR2: GTSNPN and SVGIG (reference sequence). The J segment lost 10 bases and the V segment lost 2 bases, leaving 9 bases of the junction unmatched. CDR3 DNA sequence: TGTGCCTGGAGTCCCGGACAGGGGTTACGGTCACCCCTCCACTTT. Translating it yields CAWSPGQGLRSPLHF.

V usage is TRBV28 and J usage is TRBJ1-1; D might be TRBD1 (5 bases). The CDR3 covers 14 residues. Trimming removed 4 bases from V and 2 bases from J, with 11 bases in between. Germline V gene lookup returns CDR1 MDHEN and CDR2 SYDVKM. This chain's CDR3 is CASSWRGLNTEAFF. The CDR3 DNA sequence: TGTGCCAGCAGTTGGAGGGGCTTAAACACTGAAGCTTTCTTT.

This chain links TRBV6-5 with TRBJ2-3; 9 positions agree with TRBD2. The germline gives CDR1 MNHEY, CDR2 SVGAGI. V lost 6 bases and J lost 11; bases outside the gene matches: 15. CDR3 length: 15 amino acids. The CDR3 is CASRGSRGGAGGQYF. The CDR3 DNA is TGTGCCAGCAGGGGAAGTCGCGGGGGGGCTGGTGGGCAGTATTTT.

V and J are TRBV7-8 and TRBJ1-1; D uncertain. This CDR3 has 14 amino acids. V shed 1 base and J shed 4 bases, with 10 bases lying between them. The germline gives CDR1 SGHVS, CDR2 FQNEAQ. CDR3 in amino acids: CASSLVGRGTEAFF. As DNA, the CDR3 is TGTGCCAGCAGCTTAGTGGGCCGGGGCACTGAAGCTTTCTTT.

The chain couples TRBV4-1 to TRBJ2-1, with 9 nucleotides matching TRBD2. Trimming cost V 1 base and J 2 bases; bases outside gene matches: 3. CDR1 is MGHRA and CDR2 is YSYEKL in the germline V gene. The CDR3 contains 16 residues. CDR3 sequence reads: CASSQVSGGTYNEQFF. CDR3 bases: TGCGCCAGCAGCCAAGTTAGCGGGGGTACCTACAATGAGCAGTTCTTC.

The rearrangement joins TRBV18 to TRBJ1-2; tentative D call: TRBD1 (5 bases). V was pared by 1 base and J by 6 bases, with 9 bases between. This CDR3 region has 13 residues. From germline, CDR1 is KGHSH and CDR2 LQKENI. The CDR3 bases are TGTGCCAGCTCACCACAGGGGATAGATGGCTACACCTTC. Protein product: CASSPQGIDGYTF.

This clone was counted between two and nine times. This chain uses TRBV3-1 (or the pseudogene TRBV3-2) with TRBJ1-2; possibly TRBD1 for D (5 bases). Germline V gene sequence: CDR1 LGHDT, CDR2 YNNKEL (reference sequence). CDR3 length: 15 amino acids. The ends were cut back, 0 bases at V and 3 bases at J, with 11 bases in the middle. The CDR3 DNA reads as TGTGCCAGCAGCCAAGATTTTCAGGGTGACTATGGCTACACCTTC. It translates to CASSQDFQGDYGYTF.

The rearrangement uses TRBV6-2 or TRBV6-3 and TRBJ1-5; 7 nucleotides match TRBD1. The CDR3 consists of 15 residues. Per germline, CDR1 MNHEY and CDR2 SVGEGT. J lost 4 bases, V lost 6 bases, and 9 bases had no gene match. The CDR3 is CASSPDRVGNQPQHF. CDR3 coding DNA: TGTGCCAGCAGCCCCGACAGGGTAGGAAATCAGCCCCAGCATTTT.

This rearrangement joins TRBV5-1 to TRBJ1-2; D is ambiguous. CDR3 size: 14 residues. Germline CDR1 is SGHRS and CDR2 is YFSETQ. V was pared by 4 bases and J by 5 bases, with 15 bases between. CDR3 sequence reads: CASSAIGSKYGYTF. The CDR3 coding sequence is TGCGCCAGCAGCGCCATCGGTTCGAAGTATGGCTACACCTTC.

The V and J genes are TRBV11-2 and TRBJ2-7, with TRBD2 matching over 8 bases. The CDR3 totals 15 residues. Germline V gene data show CDR1 as SGHAT and CDR2 as FQNNGV. V gave up 3 bases and J gave up 1 base; unmatched junction bases: 5. The CDR3 region is CASSLASGRSYEQYF. The CDR3 DNA sequence: TGTGCCAGCAGCTTGGCTAGCGGGCGATCCTACGAGCAGTACTTC. Supplemented by reference TRBV11-2 and TRBJ2-7, the full variable domain reads EAGVAQSPRYKIIEKRQSVAFWCNPISGHATLYWYQQILGQGPKLLIQFQNNGVVDDSQLPKDRFSAERLKGVDSTLKIQPAKLEDSAVYLCASSLASGRSYEQYFGPGTRLTVT.

This clone was detected once. Additional DNA sequences in this sample encode the identical CDR3. The chain links TRBV29-1 to TRBJ1-1; possibly TRBD1 for D (6 bases). The CDR3 length is 12 residues. Trimming left V 4 bases short and J 2 bases short, with 8 bases between. The V gene's germline CDR1 is SQVTM and CDR2 ANQGSEA. The CDR3 sequence is CSVGGLNTEAFF. DNA of the CDR3: TGCAGCGTTGGGGGGCTAAACACTGAAGCTTTCTTT.

This clone was seen just once. The chain carries TRBV5-1 and TRBJ2-5; 12 nucleotides agree with TRBD2. The CDR3 is 16 amino acids. V shed 0 bases, J shed 5 bases, and the junction held 5 bases outside the gene matches. The germline V gene encodes CDR1 SGHRS and CDR2 YFSETQ. This CDR3 reads CASSLAASGGVETQYF. For the CDR3, the DNA is TGCGCCAGCAGCTTGGCGGCTAGCGGGGGGGTGGAGACCCAGTACTTC.

J is TRBJ2-4 and V is TRBV6-6, with 7 bases aligning to TRBD1. Germline V gene data show CDR1 as MNHNY and CDR2 as SVGAGI (reference sequence). V lost 7 bases and J lost 15; bases outside the gene matches: 15. The CDR3 extends over 13 amino acids. The CDR3 nucleotides read TGTGCCAGCAACAATCGGACAGGTTGGCGAAGGTACTTC. The encoded protein is CASNNRTGWRRYF.

The rearrangement links TRBV30 to TRBJ1-5; 9 bases agree with TRBD1. Germline-derived CDR1 and CDR2 are GTSNPN and SVGIG (reference sequence). This CDR3 has 15 residues. Trimming cost V 3 bases and J 4 bases; bases outside gene matches: 7. The CDR3 DNA reads TGTGCCTGGAGGCTCCCAGGGACAGGGAATCAGCCCCAGCATTTT. Amino acid sequence: CAWRLPGTGNQPQHF.